This note documents a single TCR beta chain sequence. V shed 2 bases, J shed 4 bases, and the junction held 6 bases outside the gene matches. The CDR3 spans 16 residues. Looked up from germline, CDR1 is MNHEY and CDR2 is SVGAGI. This specimen comes from a study of shared clonotypes between healthy human individuals. The study enrolled healthy HIV-negative adults without recent acute infections or vaccinations as donors. The protocol was immunoSEQ multiplex PCR, while the TCRdb copy is restricted to in-frame clones and leaves out a portion. There are over 2 million clones in the sample; 85% to 95% occur only once, and around 0.35% lies in the top ten.

This clonotype was sampled from a man between 18 and 29 years old in good health. Some clones in this sample may be carry-over from other donors' samples. The sequenced sample was naive CD4+ T cells from PBMCs. The subset: CD45RA+ positively selected. V and J are TRBV6-5 and TRBJ2-7; 12 nucleotides match TRBD2. The CDR3 coding sequence is TGTGCCAGCAGTTACGCCAGACTAGCGGGAGTGTACGAGCAGTACTTC. Translating gives CASSYARLAGVYEQYF.